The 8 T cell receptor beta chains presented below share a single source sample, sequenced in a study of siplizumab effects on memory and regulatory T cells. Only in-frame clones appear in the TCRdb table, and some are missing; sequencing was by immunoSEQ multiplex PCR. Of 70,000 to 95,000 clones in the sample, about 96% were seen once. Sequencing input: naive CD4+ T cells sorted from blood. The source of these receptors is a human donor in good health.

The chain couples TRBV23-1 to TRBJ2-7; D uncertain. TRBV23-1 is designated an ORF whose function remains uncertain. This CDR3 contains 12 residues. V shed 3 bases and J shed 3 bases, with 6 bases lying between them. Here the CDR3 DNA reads TGCGCCAGCAGTCATCCCTACTACGAGCAGTACTTC. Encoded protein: CASSHPYYEQYF.

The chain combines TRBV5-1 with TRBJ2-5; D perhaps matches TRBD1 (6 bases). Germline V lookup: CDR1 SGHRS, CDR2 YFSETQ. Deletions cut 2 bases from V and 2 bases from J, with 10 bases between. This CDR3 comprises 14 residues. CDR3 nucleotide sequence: TGCGCCAGCAGCTTCGGGACACTACAAGAGACCCAGTACTTC. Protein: CASSFGTLQETQYF.

The CDR3 sequence: CASSLDDAVAYEQYF. The CDR3 bases are TGTGCCAGCAGCTTAGATGACGCCGTAGCCTACGAGCAGTACTTC. The chain employs TRBV7-6 and TRBJ2-7, with D uncertain. The germline gives CDR1 SGHVS, CDR2 FNYEAQ. CDR3 length: 15 amino acids. V lost 1 base, J lost 2 bases, and 12 bases lay in between.

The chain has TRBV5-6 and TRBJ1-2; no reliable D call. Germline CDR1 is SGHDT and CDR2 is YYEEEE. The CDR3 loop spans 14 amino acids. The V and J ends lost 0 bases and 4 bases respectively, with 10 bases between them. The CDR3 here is CASSLVGEIYGYTF. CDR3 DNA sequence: TGTGCCAGCAGCTTGGTTGGGGAGATCTATGGCTACACCTTC.

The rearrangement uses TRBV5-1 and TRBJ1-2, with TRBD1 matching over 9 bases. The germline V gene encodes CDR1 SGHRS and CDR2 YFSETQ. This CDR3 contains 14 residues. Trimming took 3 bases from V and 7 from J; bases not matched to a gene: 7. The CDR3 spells CASSYDRGKGGYTF. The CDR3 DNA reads TGCGCCAGCAGCTACGACAGGGGGAAAGGTGGCTACACCTTC.

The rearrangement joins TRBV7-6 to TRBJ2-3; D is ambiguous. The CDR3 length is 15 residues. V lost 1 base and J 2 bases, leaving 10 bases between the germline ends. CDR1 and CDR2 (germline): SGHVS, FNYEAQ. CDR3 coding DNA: TGTGCCAGCAGCTTAGAATCTGGGCCCACAGATACGCAGTATTTT. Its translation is CASSLESGPTDTQYF.

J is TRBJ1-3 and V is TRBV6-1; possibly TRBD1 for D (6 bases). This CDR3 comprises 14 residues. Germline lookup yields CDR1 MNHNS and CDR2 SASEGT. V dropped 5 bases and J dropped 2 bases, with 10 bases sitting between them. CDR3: CASSKRGAGNTIYF. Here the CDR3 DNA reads TGTGCCAGCAGTAAGAGGGGGGCTGGAAACACCATATATTTT.

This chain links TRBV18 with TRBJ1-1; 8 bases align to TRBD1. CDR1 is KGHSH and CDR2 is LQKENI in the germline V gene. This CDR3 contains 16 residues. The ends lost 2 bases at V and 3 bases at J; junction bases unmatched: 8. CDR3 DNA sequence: TGTGCCAGCTCACCATGGATGGACAGGGCCCACACTGAAGCTTTCTTT. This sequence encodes CASSPWMDRAHTEAFF.